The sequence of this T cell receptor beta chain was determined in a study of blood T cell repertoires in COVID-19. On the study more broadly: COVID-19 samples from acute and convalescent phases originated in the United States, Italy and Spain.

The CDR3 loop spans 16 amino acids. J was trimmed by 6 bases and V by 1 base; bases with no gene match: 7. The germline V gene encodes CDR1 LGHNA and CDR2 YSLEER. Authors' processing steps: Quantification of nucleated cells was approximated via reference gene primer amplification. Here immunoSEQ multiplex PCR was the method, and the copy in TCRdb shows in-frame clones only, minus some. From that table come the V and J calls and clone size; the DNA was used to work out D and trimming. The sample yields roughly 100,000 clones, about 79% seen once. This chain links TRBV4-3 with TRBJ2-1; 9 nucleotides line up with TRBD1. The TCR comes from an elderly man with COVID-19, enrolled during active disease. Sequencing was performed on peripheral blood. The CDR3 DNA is TGCGCCAGCAGCCAAGGGGGGACAGGGTGGGTCAATGAGCAGTTCTTC. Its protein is CASSQGGTGWVNEQFF.